This T cell receptor beta chain was identified in a study of blood T cell repertoires in COVID-19. Study summary: Sites in the United States, Italy and Spain provided acute and convalescent COVID-19 samples. The cDNA or gDNA used as material had been derived from T cells, B-cell-depleted T cells, or PBMCs.

Trimming took off 2 bases at V and 8 bases at J, with 4 bases between the two ends. CDR1 is MNHEY and CDR2 is SVGEGT in the germline V gene. The CDR3 runs to 11 residues. In the authors' workflow: Counts of nucleated cells, estimated from reference gene primer amplification, were obtained. The assay was immunoSEQ multiplex PCR, and TCRdb's table has in-frame clones only and misses some. V and J calls and clone size follow that table, whereas D and trimming were derived from the DNA. The sample records under 200,000 clones, about 80% being singletons. The origin of this receptor is a man in his 60s with acute or convalescent COVID-19. The chain combines TRBV6-2 or TRBV6-3 with TRBJ2-1; D remains unclear. The specimen was peripheral blood. CDR3 sequence reads: CASSYPHEQFF. Written as DNA, the CDR3 is TGTGCCAGCAGTTACCCTCATGAGCAGTTCTTC.